Shown below are 16 T cell receptor beta chains from a single sample sequenced in a study of post-analysis software for immune sequencing data. Study-wide results and caveats: In patients, four to six TRBV segments were more frequent than in controls, with TRBV5-6, TRBV5-1 and TRBV20-1 among them.

These TCRs' antigens remain unknown. Sequencing libraries made from TCR beta cDNA carried unique molecular identifiers. TCRdb recomputed calls from the PCR reads with MiXCR, one row per CDR3 protein. Counted here are about 170,000 distinct CDR3 sequences, roughly 31% occurring once; the ten biggest clones make up less than 1.6%. Sequenced material: blood. The origin of the receptors is a girl aged 5-17 years with multiple sclerosis.

This clonotype was recorded many times. This chain connects TRBV15 to TRBJ2-1, with 8 bases that match TRBD2. Trimming removed 1 base from V and 6 bases from J; junction bases left unmatched: 8. CDR1 is LNHNV, CDR2 YYDKDF, per germline (reference sequence). The CDR3 totals 16 residues. The CDR3 loop reads CATSRVREGGSNEQFF. CDR3 sequence (DNA): TGTGCCACCAGCAGAGTACGGGAGGGAGGATCCAATGAGCAGTTCTTC.

This clonotype has a handful of counts. J is TRBJ2-1 and V is TRBV29-1; 11 bases line up with TRBD1. CDR3 length equals 15 residues. Germline V gene sequence: CDR1 SQVTM, CDR2 ANQGSEA. The J segment lost 8 bases and the V segment lost 7 bases, leaving 13 bases of the junction unmatched. CDR3 residues: CSAKTGTGGTDEQFF. The CDR3 DNA sequence: TGCAGCGCCAAAACCGGGACAGGGGGTACAGATGAGCAGTTCTTC.

Worth noting for this clonotype: A read error may explain this, as a much larger clone is one base away. The gene calls are TRBV5-1 and TRBJ2-1, with a tentative D call TRBD2 (6 bases). Matching the DNA end better, TRBJ2-7 makes the J call doubtful. Germline V gene sequence: CDR1 SGHRS, CDR2 YFSETQ. The CDR3 runs to 16 residues. The CDR3, as DNA: TGCGCCAGCAGCTTGGGGGACGGGAGCTCCTACAATGAGCAGTACTTC. Amino acids: CASSLGDGSSYNEQYF.

The chain recombines TRBV7-9 with TRBJ2-1, with 9 bases matching TRBD1. V lost 10 bases and J lost 0; bases outside the gene matches: 19. The V gene's germline CDR1 is SEHNR and CDR2 FQNEAQ (reference sequence). The CDR3 extends over 19 amino acids. The chain's CDR3 is CATPNRDRVAFGSYNEQFF. In DNA, the CDR3 is TGTGCCACCCCCAACCGGGACAGGGTCGCTTTTGGCTCCTACAATGAGCAGTTCTTC.

This clonotype was seen ten or more times. The CDR3 region is CSVASTSGSNEQFF. The CDR3 DNA is TGCAGCGTTGCGTCGACTAGCGGGAGCAATGAGCAGTTCTTC. This chain joins TRBV29-1 and TRBJ2-1, with 12 bases fitting TRBD2. This CDR3 contains 14 residues. The trim removed 4 bases at V and 6 bases at J, leaving 4 bases unmatched. Germline assignment: CDR1 SQVTM and CDR2 ANQGSEA.

To note about this clonotype: Since a much larger clone is just one base distant, this may be a read error. The V and J genes are TRBV15 and TRBJ2-5, with 10 bases fitting TRBD2. The germline CDR1 and CDR2 sequences are LNHNV and YYDKDF (reference sequence). The ends lost 3 bases at V and 11 bases at J; junction bases unmatched: 15. CDR3 length: 16 amino acids. The CDR3, as DNA: TGTGCCACCAGCAGGGAGGGTGGAACTAGCGGGAATGAGCAGTACTTC. It translates to CATSREGGTSGNEQYF.

This clonotype was observed a few times. V gene TRBV29-1 combines with J gene TRBJ2-7, with TRBD2 matching over 15 bases. The CDR3 covers 18 residues. V shed 3 bases and J 2 bases; nucleotides not matched to a gene: 11. CDR1 and CDR2 from the germline V gene are SQVTM and ANQGSEA. DNA for the CDR3: TGCAGCGTTGAGTCACCGGGACTAGCGGGAGGAGGGCCCTACGAGCAGTACTTC. It translates to CSVESPGLAGGGPYEQYF.

This clonotype was observed a single time. The chain is built from TRBV7-9 and TRBJ2-1, with 9 bases that match TRBD2. The CDR3 runs 16 residues. V lost 5 bases, J lost 4 bases, and 9 bases stayed unmatched. The germline V gene encodes CDR1 SEHNR and CDR2 FQNEAQ (reference sequence). The CDR3 DNA follows: TGTGCCAGCAGCCCACCGGGACTAGCCGGATACAATGAGCAGTTCTTC. It yields the protein CASSPPGLAGYNEQFF.

This clonotype appeared many times. The chain has TRBV5-1 and TRBJ2-3, with D tentatively TRBD1 (6 bases). Germline CDR1 is SGHRS and CDR2 is YFSETQ. Trimming shortened V by 4 bases and J by 6 bases, and 12 bases separated the two germline ends. The CDR3 consists of 13 residues. CDR3 protein: CASSLGGLDTQYF. In nucleotides, the CDR3 is TGCGCCAGCAGCCTTGGGGGCTTGGATACGCAGTATTTT.

This clonotype appeared a few times. The V and J genes are TRBV18 and TRBJ1-5, with TRBD1 matching 9 bases. CDR3 length: 15 amino acids. V gave up 4 bases and J gave up 5 bases; unmatched junction bases: 6. CDR1 KGHSH and CDR2 LQKENI come from the germline V gene. The CDR3 bases are TGTGCCAGCTCACTCTCGGGACAGGGCTATCAGCCCCAGCATTTT. Protein product: CASSLSGQGYQPQHF.

The V and J genes are TRBV27 and TRBJ1-5; a possible D gene is TRBD1 (5 bases). Trimming shortened V by 6 bases and J by 3 bases, and 9 bases separated the two germline ends. There are 13 residues in the CDR3. The germline CDR1 and CDR2 sequences are MNHEY and SMNVEV (reference sequence). The CDR3 here is CASRGGVNQPQHF. The DNA of the CDR3 is TGTGCCAGCAGGGGAGGGGTCAATCAGCCCCAGCATTTT.

Turning to this clonotype: A much bigger clone sits one base away, suggesting this may be a read error. The genes are TRBV10-2 and TRBJ2-7, with 10 bases matching TRBD2. The better agreement between TRBJ2-5 and the DNA end casts doubt on the J call. CDR1 is WSHSY, CDR2 SAAADI, per germline. CDR3 length: 14 residues. Written as DNA, the CDR3 is TGCGCCTGCAGCCTAGCGGGAGTGACGGAGACCCAGTACTTC. Amino acids: CACSLAGVTETQYF.

There are many counts of this clonotype. The chain employs TRBV20-1 and TRBJ2-3; the D is unclear. The CDR3 has 16 residues. V was pared by 0 bases and J by 4 bases, with 17 bases between. Per germline, CDR1 DFQATT and CDR2 SNEGSKA (reference sequence). CDR3 sequence (DNA): TGCAGTGCTAGAGACCCGGCTGGCTATGGGGCAGATACGCAGTATTTT. Translated, it gives CSARDPAGYGADTQYF.

V usage is TRBV20-1 and J usage is TRBJ2-7; no reliable D call. Trimming pared 5 bases from V and 2 bases from J, leaving 10 bases between. CDR1 DFQATT and CDR2 SNEGSKA come from the germline V gene (reference sequence). CDR3 length: 12 amino acids. This chain's CDR3 is CSAYDGAYEQYF. CDR3 sequence (DNA): TGCAGTGCTTACGACGGAGCCTACGAGCAGTACTTC.

This clonotype was seen ten or more times. The genes are TRBV7-7 and TRBJ2-1; 9 bases are a match to TRBD1. The V gene end was trimmed by 5 bases and the J gene end by 5 bases; junction bases not matched to a gene: 7. Germline V gives CDR1 SSHAT, CDR2 FNYEAQ (reference sequence). The CDR3 extends over 15 amino acids. The CDR3 nucleotides read TGTGCCAGCAGCCCCGGACAGGGGAACCACAATGAGCAGTTCTTC. Translation: CASSPGQGNHNEQFF. Looking up the rest from reference TRBV7-7 and TRBJ2-1 gives the full variable domain: GAGVSQSPRYKVTKRGQDVTLRCDPISSHATLYWYQQALGQGPEFLTYFNYEAQPDKSGLPSDRFSAERPEGSISTLTIQRTEQRDSAMYRCASSPGQGNHNEQFFGPGTRLTVL.

The chain recombines TRBV12-3 or TRBV12-4 with TRBJ2-3; 9 positions agree with TRBD1. Trimming cost V 4 bases and J 2 bases; bases outside gene matches: 4. The length of the CDR3 is 15 residues. Here the CDR3 reads CASSYRGPHTDTQYF. The CDR3 DNA reads as TGTGCCAGCAGTTACAGGGGGCCCCACACAGATACGCAGTATTTT.